This T cell receptor beta chain was recovered during a study of cytomegalovirus exposure and HLA in healthy donors. The PCR had 60 Vbeta and 13 Jbeta primers. Profiling relied on immunoSEQ multiplex PCR, and the TCRdb table lists in-frame clones only, not all of them. The sample carries around 80,000 clones, roughly a tenth recorded once. CDR1 is GTSNPN and CDR2 is SVGIG in the germline V gene (reference sequence). The CDR3 totals 13 residues. With V trimmed by 3 bases and J by 10 bases, 9 bases remained unmatched. The sample was PBMCs. The chain combines TRBV30 with TRBJ2-1, with 7 nucleotides matching TRBD2. This clonotype was obtained from a man aged 55-75 years in good health and CMV-seropositive. The CDR3 bases are TGTGCCTGGAGGCGGGGGACCTCGGGGGAGCAGTTCTTC. Its protein product is CAWRRGTSGEQFF.